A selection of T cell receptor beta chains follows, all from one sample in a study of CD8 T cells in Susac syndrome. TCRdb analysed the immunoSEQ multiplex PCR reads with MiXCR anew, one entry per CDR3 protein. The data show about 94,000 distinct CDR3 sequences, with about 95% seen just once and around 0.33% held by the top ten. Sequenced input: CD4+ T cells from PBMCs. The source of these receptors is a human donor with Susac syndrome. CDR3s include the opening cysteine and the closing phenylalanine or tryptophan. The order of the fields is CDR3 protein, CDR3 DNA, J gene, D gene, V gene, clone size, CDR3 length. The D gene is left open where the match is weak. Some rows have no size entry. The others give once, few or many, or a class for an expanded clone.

CDR3aa: CASTTDPSSGNTIYF; CDR3nt: TGTGCCAGCACTACGGACCCGAGCTCTGGAAACACCATATATTTT; j_gene: TRBJ1-3; d_gene: NA; v_gene: TRBV12-3/TRBV12-4; abundance: once; len: 15
CDR3aa: CASSFALAGGPGWQFF; CDR3nt: TGTGCCAGCAGCTTCGCACTAGCGGGGGGCCCGGGTTGGCAGTTCTTC; j_gene: TRBJ2-1; d_gene: TRBD2; v_gene: TRBV7-6; abundance: NA; len: 16
CDR3aa: CATSDNEAFF; CDR3nt: TGTGCCACCAGTGATAATGAAGCTTTCTTT; j_gene: TRBJ1-1; d_gene: NA; v_gene: TRBV24-1; abundance: NA; len: 10
CDR3aa: CSAVPRSAKNIQYF; CDR3nt: TGCAGTGCTGTACCGAGAAGCGCCAAAAACATTCAGTACTTC; j_gene: TRBJ2-4; d_gene: NA; v_gene: TRBV20-1; abundance: NA; len: 14
CDR3aa: CASSPTGGKPPLHF; CDR3nt: TGTGCCAGCTCACCGACAGGGGGCAAGCCACCCCTCCACTTT; j_gene: TRBJ1-6; d_gene: TRBD1; v_gene: TRBV18; abundance: NA; len: 14
CDR3aa: CASSIQDSSYNEQFF; CDR3nt: TGTGCCAGTAGTATCCAGGACAGCTCCTACAATGAGCAGTTCTTC; j_gene: TRBJ2-1; d_gene: NA; v_gene: TRBV19; abundance: NA; len: 15
CDR3aa: CASSYPLMGEQETQYF; CDR3nt: TGTGCCAGCAGTTACCCCCTGATGGGGGAACAAGAGACCCAGTACTTC; j_gene: TRBJ2-5; d_gene: NA; v_gene: TRBV6-5; abundance: NA; len: 16
CDR3aa: CASSSMPGPREPQHF; CDR3nt: TGTGCCAGCAGCTCTATGCCGGGACCCCGAGAGCCCCAGCATTTT; j_gene: TRBJ1-5; d_gene: NA; v_gene: TRBV7-8; abundance: NA; len: 15
CDR3aa: CASGTGDSREAFF; CDR3nt: TGTGCCAGCGGTACGGGGGACTCCCGTGAAGCTTTCTTT; j_gene: TRBJ1-1; d_gene: NA; v_gene: TRBV28; abundance: NA; len: 13
CDR3aa: CSVGIGARDQPQHF; CDR3nt: TGCAGCGTTGGGATAGGGGCCAGAGATCAGCCCCAGCATTTT; j_gene: TRBJ1-5; d_gene: NA; v_gene: TRBV29-1; abundance: NA; len: 14
CDR3aa: CASSPSGQPYEQYF; CDR3nt: TGTGCCAGCAGCCCCTCGGGACAGCCCTACGAGCAGTACTTC; j_gene: TRBJ2-7; d_gene: TRBD1; v_gene: TRBV6-2/TRBV6-3; abundance: NA; len: 14
CDR3aa: CAWSPGTVYGYTF; CDR3nt: TGTGCCTGGAGCCCCGGGACGGTCTATGGCTACACCTTC; j_gene: TRBJ1-2; d_gene: NA; v_gene: TRBV30; abundance: NA; len: 13
CDR3aa: CATSRRGDPSTDTQYF; CDR3nt: TGTGCCACCAGCAGGAGGGGGGACCCTAGCACAGATACGCAGTATTTT; j_gene: TRBJ2-3; d_gene: NA; v_gene: TRBV15; abundance: NA; len: 16
CDR3aa: CASSLPNTEAFF; CDR3nt: TGTGCCAGCAGTCTCCCGAACACTGAAGCTTTCTTT; j_gene: TRBJ1-1; d_gene: NA; v_gene: TRBV12-3/TRBV12-4; abundance: NA; len: 12
CDR3aa: CSAEVGRGTGELFF; CDR3nt: TGCAGCGCCGAGGTGGGGCGGGGGACCGGGGAGCTGTTTTTT; j_gene: TRBJ2-2; d_gene: TRBD2; v_gene: TRBV29-1; abundance: NA; len: 14
CDR3aa: CSVEGGTNYGYTF; CDR3nt: TGCAGCGTTGAAGGGGGGACTAACTATGGCTACACCTTC; j_gene: TRBJ1-2; d_gene: NA; v_gene: TRBV29-1; abundance: NA; len: 13
CDR3aa: CASGSSGTGYGYTF; CDR3nt: TGTGCCAGCGGCTCTTCCGGGACGGGCTATGGCTACACCTTC; j_gene: TRBJ1-2; d_gene: NA; v_gene: TRBV25-1; abundance: NA; len: 14
CDR3aa: CASSFGNGQTEAFF; CDR3nt: TGTGCCAGCAGTTTTGGGAACGGTCAGACTGAAGCTTTCTTT; j_gene: TRBJ1-1; d_gene: NA; v_gene: TRBV28; abundance: NA; len: 14
CDR3aa: CASKRDRNLYEQYF; CDR3nt: TGTGCCAGCAAAAGGGACAGGAATCTCTACGAGCAGTACTTC; j_gene: TRBJ2-7; d_gene: TRBD1; v_gene: TRBV7-2; abundance: NA; len: 14
CDR3aa: CSAEGVLQDPETQYF; CDR3nt: TGCAGTGCAGAGGGGGTCCTCCAGGACCCAGAGACCCAGTACTTC; j_gene: TRBJ2-5; d_gene: NA; v_gene: TRBV20-1; abundance: NA; len: 15
CDR3aa: CSVARDFSEAFF; CDR3nt: TGCAGCGTTGCCCGGGACTTTTCTGAAGCTTTCTTT; j_gene: TRBJ1-1; d_gene: NA; v_gene: TRBV29-1; abundance: once; len: 12
CDR3aa: CALGAVSNEQFF; CDR3nt: TGTGCCTTGGGGGCAGTGAGCAATGAGCAGTTCTTC; j_gene: TRBJ2-1; d_gene: NA; v_gene: TRBV7-2; abundance: NA; len: 12
CDR3aa: CASSVASAGGQETQYF; CDR3nt: TGTGCCAGCAGCGTAGCTTCAGCGGGGGGACAAGAGACCCAGTACTTC; j_gene: TRBJ2-5; d_gene: TRBD2; v_gene: TRBV9; abundance: NA; len: 16
CDR3aa: CGRQSNQPQHF; CDR3nt: TGTGGCAGGCAGAGCAATCAGCCCCAGCATTTT; j_gene: TRBJ1-5; d_gene: NA; v_gene: TRBV9; abundance: NA; len: 11
CDR3aa: CASSPGGATEAFF; CDR3nt: TGCGCCAGCAGCCCAGGGGGGGCCACTGAAGCTTTCTTT; j_gene: TRBJ1-1; d_gene: TRBD1; v_gene: TRBV4-1; abundance: NA; len: 13
CDR3aa: CSAVGPGGYDQPQHF; CDR3nt: TGCAGTGCGGTGGGCCCCGGCGGTTATGATCAGCCCCAGCATTTT; j_gene: TRBJ1-5; d_gene: NA; v_gene: TRBV20-1; abundance: NA; len: 15
CDR3aa: CSAGRFNQPQHF; CDR3nt: TGCAGTGCCGGACGGTTCAATCAGCCCCAGCATTTT; j_gene: TRBJ1-5; d_gene: NA; v_gene: TRBV20-1; abundance: NA; len: 12
CDR3aa: CASSLGDTTYNEQFF; CDR3nt: TGTGCCAGCAGCTTAGGGGACACAACCTACAATGAGCAGTTCTTC; j_gene: TRBJ2-1; d_gene: NA; v_gene: TRBV7-9; abundance: NA; len: 15
CDR3aa: CASSQVDILTYNEQFF; CDR3nt: TGCGCCAGCAGCCAAGTGGACATCCTTACCTACAATGAGCAGTTCTTC; j_gene: TRBJ2-1; d_gene: NA; v_gene: TRBV4-1; abundance: NA; len: 16
CDR3aa: CASSLAGLTSSPLHF; CDR3nt: TGTGCCAGCAGCTTAGCCGGACTTACGTCGTCGCCCCTCCACTTT; j_gene: TRBJ1-6; d_gene: NA; v_gene: TRBV7-9; abundance: NA; len: 15
CDR3aa: CASSRPSPGRISTNEKLFF; CDR3nt: TGTGCCAGCAGCCGCCCCAGTCCGGGTAGGATATCAACTAATGAAAAACTGTTTTTT; j_gene: TRBJ1-4; d_gene: NA; v_gene: TRBV6-1; abundance: NA; len: 19
CDR3aa: CASSQGWASGRYQETQYF; CDR3nt: TGTGCCAGCAGCCAAGGGTGGGCTAGCGGACGATACCAAGAGACCCAGTACTTC; j_gene: TRBJ2-5; d_gene: TRBD2; v_gene: TRBV3-1; abundance: NA; len: 18
CDR3aa: CASKPADAEGYTF; CDR3nt: TGTGCCAGCAAGCCAGCCGACGCGGAGGGCTACACCTTC; j_gene: TRBJ1-2; d_gene: NA; v_gene: TRBV28; abundance: NA; len: 13
CDR3aa: CASSFSRGNTEAFF; CDR3nt: TGTGCCAGCAGCTTTTCCCGGGGAAACACTGAAGCTTTCTTT; j_gene: TRBJ1-1; d_gene: NA; v_gene: TRBV5-4; abundance: once; len: 14
CDR3aa: CASSLLEGIDTQYF; CDR3nt: TGCGCCAGCAGCTTGCTAGAGGGCATAGATACGCAGTATTTT; j_gene: TRBJ2-3; d_gene: NA; v_gene: TRBV5-1; abundance: once; len: 14
CDR3aa: CSADKGRADEQYF; CDR3nt: TGCAGTGCCGACAAGGGCAGGGCCGACGAGCAGTACTTC; j_gene: TRBJ2-7; d_gene: NA; v_gene: TRBV20-1; abundance: NA; len: 13